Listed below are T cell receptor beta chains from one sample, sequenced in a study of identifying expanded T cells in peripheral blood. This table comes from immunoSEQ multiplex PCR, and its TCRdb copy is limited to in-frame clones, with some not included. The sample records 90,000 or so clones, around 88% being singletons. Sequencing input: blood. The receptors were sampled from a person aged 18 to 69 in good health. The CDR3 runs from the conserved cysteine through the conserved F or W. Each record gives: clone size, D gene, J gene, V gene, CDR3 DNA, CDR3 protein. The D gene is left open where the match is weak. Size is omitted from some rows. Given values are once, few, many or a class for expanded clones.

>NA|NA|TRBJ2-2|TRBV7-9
TGTGCCAGCAGCGCGGAGAATGTAGACACCGGGGAGCTGTTTTTT
CASSAENVDTGELFF
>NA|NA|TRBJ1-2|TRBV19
TGTGCCAGTAGTATTTTTTGGAACGCTAACTATGGCTACACCTTC
CASSIFWNANYGYTF
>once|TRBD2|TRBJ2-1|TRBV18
TGTGCCAGCTCACCAGGGAGGGACAATGAGCAGTTCTTC
CASSPGRDNEQFF
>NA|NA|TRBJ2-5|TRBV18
TGTGCCAGCTCACCCGGGGCAGGCCAGACCCAGTACTTC
CASSPGAGQTQYF
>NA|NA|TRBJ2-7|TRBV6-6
TGTGCCAGCACCACTTCGGGGTTGGGGTCCTACGAGCAGTACTTC
CASTTSGLGSYEQYF
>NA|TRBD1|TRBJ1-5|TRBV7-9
TGTGCCAGCAGCTCAGATGGACAGGGCTTTAGTCAGCCCCAGCATTTT
CASSSDGQGFSQPQHF
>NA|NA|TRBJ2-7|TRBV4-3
TGCGCCAGCAGCCAAGAGCCAGGCCCCGGGTACGAGCAGTACTTC
CASSQEPGPGYEQYF
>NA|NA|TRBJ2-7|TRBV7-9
TGTGCCAGCAGCTCAGTCGACAGCCGCCCCGGGAGCTCCTACGAGCAGTACTTC
CASSSVDSRPGSSYEQYF
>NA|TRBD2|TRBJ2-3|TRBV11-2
TGTGCCAGCAGACTAGCGGGGGGATTCACAGATACGCAGTATTTT
CASRLAGGFTDTQYF
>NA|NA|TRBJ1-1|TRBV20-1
TGCAGTGCTAGAGCCGACAGAGAAGCTTTCTTT
CSARADREAFF
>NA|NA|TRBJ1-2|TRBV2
TGTGCCAGCAGTGAAGAGATCCGATATGGCTACACCTTC
CASSEEIRYGYTF
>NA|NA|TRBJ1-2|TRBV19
TGTGCCAGTAGTATTCTTGGGATTAACTATGGCTACACCTTC
CASSILGINYGYTF
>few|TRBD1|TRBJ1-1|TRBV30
TGTGCCTGGATTTCACAGGGGGCAAGCACTGAAGCTTTCTTT
CAWISQGASTEAFF
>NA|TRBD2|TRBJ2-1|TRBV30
TGTGCCTGGAGTGAACCCTTTTTGGGGACTAGCGGTTCTATGGGTGAGCAGTTCTTC
CAWSEPFLGTSGSMGEQFF
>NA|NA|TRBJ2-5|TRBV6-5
TGTGCCAGCAGTTCTGACCGATACCAAGAGACCCAGTACTTC
CASSSDRYQETQYF
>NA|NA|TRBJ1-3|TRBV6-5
TGTGCCAGCAGTTCCACGACACTCAGGGCCGGAAACACCATATATTTT
CASSSTTLRAGNTIYF
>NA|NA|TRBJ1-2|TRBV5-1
TGCGCCAGCAGCTCGACTTCTGATGGCTACACCTTC
CASSSTSDGYTF
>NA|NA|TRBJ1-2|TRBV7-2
TGTGCCAGCAGCCAAGACCAGGGGCTTGGTGGCTACACCTTC
CASSQDQGLGGYTF
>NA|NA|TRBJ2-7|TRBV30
TGTGCCTATACTGGGACTCGCTACGAGCAGTACTTC
CAYTGTRYEQYF
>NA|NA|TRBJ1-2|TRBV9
TGTGCCAGCAGCGTGACGGGGCATCTGTCCTATGGCTACACCTTC
CASSVTGHLSYGYTF
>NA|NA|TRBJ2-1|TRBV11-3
TGTGCCAGCAGCTTAGACCCCGCCGCTGCCACCAGCAATGAGCAGTTCTTC
CASSLDPAAATSNEQFF
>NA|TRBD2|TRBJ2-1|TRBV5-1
TGCGCCAGCAGCCGGGGACTAGCGGGAACCTACAATGAGCAGTTCTTC
CASSRGLAGTYNEQFF
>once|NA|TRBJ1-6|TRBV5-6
TGTGCCAGCAGCTTGGAGCGCATCAATTCACCCCTCCACTTT
CASSLERINSPLHF
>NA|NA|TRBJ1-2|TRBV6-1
TGTGCCAGCAATTCGGGAGCCGGAGGGGCCTATGGCTACACCTTC
CASNSGAGGAYGYTF
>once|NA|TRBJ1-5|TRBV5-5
TGTGCCAGCAGCTTGTCGGGCACCCATCAGCCCCAGCATTTT
CASSLSGTHQPQHF
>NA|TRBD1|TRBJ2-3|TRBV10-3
TGTGCCATCAGTGGGATGAGCGAGGGGGCCAGGGATACGCAGTATTTT
CAISGMSEGARDTQYF
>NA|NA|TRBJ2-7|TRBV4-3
TGCGCCAGCAGCCGGGGAGACGGATCACTTGGCGAGCAGTACTTC
CASSRGDGSLGEQYF
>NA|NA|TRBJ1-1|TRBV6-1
TGTGCCAGCAGTGCGACCCAGACTACTCAAGAAGCTTTCTTT
CASSATQTTQEAFF
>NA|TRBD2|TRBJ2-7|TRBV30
TGTGCCTGGAGTGTACAGTTAGGTCTCCGGGGGGCCTACGAGCAGTACTTC
CAWSVQLGLRGAYEQYF
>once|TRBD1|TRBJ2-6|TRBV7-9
TGTGCCAGCAGCTCCGACAGGGTTTATTTCTCTGGGGCCAACGTCCTGACTTTC
CASSSDRVYFSGANVLTF
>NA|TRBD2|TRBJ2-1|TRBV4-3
TGCGCCAGCAGCCAGACGACTAGCGGGGGGACCCAATTTTACAATGAGCAGTTCTTC
CASSQTTSGGTQFYNEQFF